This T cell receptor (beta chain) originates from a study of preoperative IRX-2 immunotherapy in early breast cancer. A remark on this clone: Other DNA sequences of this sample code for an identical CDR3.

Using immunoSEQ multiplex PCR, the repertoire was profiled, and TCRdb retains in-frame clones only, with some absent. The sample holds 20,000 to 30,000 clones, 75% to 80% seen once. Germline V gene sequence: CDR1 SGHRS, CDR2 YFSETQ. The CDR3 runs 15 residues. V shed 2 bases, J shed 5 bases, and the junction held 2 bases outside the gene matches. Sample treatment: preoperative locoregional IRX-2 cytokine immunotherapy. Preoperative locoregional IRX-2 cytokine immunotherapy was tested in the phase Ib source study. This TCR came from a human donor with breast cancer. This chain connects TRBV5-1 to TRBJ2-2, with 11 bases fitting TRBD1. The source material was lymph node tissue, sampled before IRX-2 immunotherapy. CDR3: CASSLGQGATGELFF. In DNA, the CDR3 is TGCGCCAGCAGCTTAGGACAGGGGGCGACCGGGGAGCTGTTTTTT. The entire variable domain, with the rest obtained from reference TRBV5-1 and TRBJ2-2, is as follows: KAGVTQTPRYLIKTRGQQVTLSCSPISGHRSVSWYQQTPGQGLQFLFEYFSETQRNKGNFPGRFSGRQFSNSRSEMNVSTLELGDSALYLCASSLGQGATGELFFGEGSRLTVL.